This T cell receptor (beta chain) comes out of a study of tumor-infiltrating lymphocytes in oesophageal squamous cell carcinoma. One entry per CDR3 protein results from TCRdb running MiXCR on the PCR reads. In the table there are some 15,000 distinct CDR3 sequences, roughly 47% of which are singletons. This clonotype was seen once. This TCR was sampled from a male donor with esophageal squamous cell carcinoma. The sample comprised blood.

This chain's CDR3 is CASSLMSGQGPAYEQYF. CDR3 DNA: TGTGCCAGCAGCTTAATGTCGGGACAGGGACCAGCCTACGAGCAGTACTTC. V usage is TRBV7-6 and J usage is TRBJ2-7; TRBD1 matches at 9 bases. CDR1 and CDR2 (germline): SGHVS, FNYEAQ. CDR3 length: 17 amino acids. With 2 bases clipped from V and 2 bases from J, the junction kept 10 bases outside the gene matches.